Listed below are T cell receptor beta chains from one sample, sequenced in a study of T cells after yellow fever vaccination. One entry per CDR3 protein, called by TCRdb with MiXCR from the 5' RACE reads. The table records 300,000 to 350,000 distinct CDR3 sequences, 3% to 4.5% of them present only once. This specimen was PBMCs, taken 5 days after the yellow fever booster vaccination. The receptors originated from a man aged 18 to 29 who received the YFV17D yellow fever vaccine. Both conserved end residues are part of each CDR3. D genes are given only for firm matches. Size tells how often a clone was seen (once, few, many) or the class of an expanded clone, and some rows leave it out.

j_call,clone_size,v_call,d_call,cdr3_aa,cdr3_nt
TRBJ2-7,many,TRBV5-6,NA,CASSLEFGPHYEQYF,TGTGCCAGCAGCTTGGAGTTTGGGCCCCATTACGAGCAGTACTTC
TRBJ2-1,NA,TRBV19,TRBD2,CASMAGGSNEQFF,TGTGCCAGTATGGCGGGGGGGTCCAATGAGCAGTTCTTC
TRBJ2-3,NA,TRBV7-9,TRBD2,CASSLGGALSDTQYF,TGTGCCAGCAGCCTCGGGGGGGCCCTCTCAGATACGCAGTATTTT
TRBJ1-1,few,TRBV5-1,NA,CASSSEAFF,TGCGCCAGCAGCTCTGAAGCTTTCTTT
TRBJ2-3,NA,TRBV4-3,NA,CASSQESVVYTDTQYF,TGCGCCAGCAGCCAAGAAAGTGTAGTTTACACAGATACGCAGTATTTT
TRBJ2-3,few,TRBV7-2,NA,CASSSPVRASGGQLDTQYF,TGTGCCAGCAGCTCCCCCGTCAGGGCTAGCGGAGGACAGCTCGATACGCAGTATTTT
TRBJ2-2,NA,TRBV5-4,NA,CASSNQGGAGELFF,TGTGCCAGCAGCAACCAGGGGGGTGCCGGGGAGCTGTTTTTT
TRBJ1-3,few,TRBV19,TRBD1,CASSGTGTVSGNTIYF,TGTGCCAGTAGTGGGACAGGGACCGTCTCTGGAAACACCATATATTTT
TRBJ2-3,many,TRBV7-2,NA,CASRLGRGPDTQYF,TGTGCCAGCAGACTTGGACGAGGACCAGATACGCAGTATTTT
TRBJ2-5,many,TRBV5-1,TRBD2,CASSVAGDQNQETQYF,TGCGCCAGCAGCGTAGCGGGGGATCAAAACCAAGAGACCCAGTACTTC
TRBJ2-5,NA,TRBV4-3,TRBD2,CASSHQRGEETQYF,TGCGCCAGCAGCCATCAGCGGGGGGAAGAGACCCAGTACTTC
TRBJ1-1,many,TRBV9,TRBD1,CASSVGVGDRAFF,TGTGCCAGCAGCGTAGGTGTGGGGGACAGAGCTTTCTTT
TRBJ1-2,NA,TRBV5-1,NA,CASSLDETGLYYGYTF,TGCGCCAGCAGCTTGGATGAGACAGGCCTCTACTATGGCTACACCTTC
TRBJ1-1,NA,TRBV4-2,NA,CASTHTPMNTEAFF,TGTGCCAGCACCCATACCCCTATGAACACTGAAGCTTTCTTT
TRBJ2-3,NA,TRBV7-3,NA,CASSKTYSTDTQYF,TGTGCCAGCAGCAAGACGTATAGCACAGATACGCAGTATTTT
TRBJ1-2,NA,TRBV7-6,TRBD1,CASSPREGAYGYTF,TGTGCCAGCAGCCCCCGGGAGGGGGCCTATGGCTACACCTTC
TRBJ2-3,few,TRBV10-3,TRBD1,CAISESTNLQGLLVYTQYF,TGTGCCATCAGTGAGTCGACCAACCTACAGGGGCTTCTGGTGTATACGCAGTATTTT